This is a list of T cell receptor beta chains from one sample in a study of T cell responses to AZD1222 COVID-19 vaccine. Repertoires were generated with immunoSEQ multiplex PCR, while TCRdb's copy carries only in-frame clones and drops some. Of tens of thousands of clones in the sample, about 88% were seen once. The sample consisted of peripheral blood, taken on day 0 of AZD1222 vaccination. The source is an adult in good health. Both conserved end residues are part of each CDR3. A D gene is named only where the DNA matches it firmly. Only some rows state a clone size, as once, few, many or a class for expanded clones.

d_gene	v_gene	abundance	j_gene	CDR3aa	CDR3nt
TRBD1	TRBV6-5	-	TRBJ2-7	CASRRDSHYEQYF	TGTGCCAGCAGACGGGACAGTCACTACGAGCAGTACTTC
-	TRBV2	few	TRBJ2-3	CASGGGGTLNTQYF	TGTGCCAGCGGCGGTGGCGGGACATTGAATACGCAGTATTTT
-	TRBV6-6	once	TRBJ1-5	CASSYDNLGGNQPQHF	TGTGCCAGCAGTTATGATAACTTGGGGGGCAATCAGCCCCAGCATTTT
-	TRBV11-2	-	TRBJ2-3	CASSLEPRGDTQYF	TGTGCCAGCAGCTTAGAGCCCCGCGGGGATACGCAGTATTTT
-	TRBV7-9	-	TRBJ2-7	CASSPRLATSYEQYF	TGTGCCAGCAGCCCGCGGCTAGCGACTTCCTACGAGCAGTACTTC
-	TRBV7-9	-	TRBJ2-7	CASSRSAVRVYEQYF	TGTGCCAGCAGCCGTAGTGCAGTGAGGGTTTACGAGCAGTACTTC
-	TRBV9	-	TRBJ2-2	CASTKPGAESSTGELFF	TGTGCCAGCACCAAACCCGGGGCGGAGAGTAGTACCGGGGAGCTGTTTTTT
-	TRBV11-2	-	TRBJ2-1	CASSLGRGGEQFF	TGTGCCAGCAGCTTAGGCAGGGGCGGTGAGCAGTTCTTC
TRBD1	TRBV6-5	-	TRBJ2-1	CASSFRDRASNEQFF	TGTGCCAGCAGTTTCCGGGACAGGGCATCAAATGAGCAGTTCTTC
-	TRBV3-1/TRBV3-2	-	TRBJ2-1	CASSQATNEQFF	TGTGCCAGCAGCCAAGCAACAAATGAGCAGTTCTTC
-	TRBV5-8	-	TRBJ1-5	CASSLTPTSNQPQHF	TGTGCCAGCAGCTTGACCCCAACTAGCAATCAGCCCCAGCATTTT
-	TRBV5-8	-	TRBJ1-2	CASSLGGVYGYTF	TGTGCCAGCAGCTTGGGGGGGGTCTATGGCTACACCTTC
TRBD1	TRBV18	-	TRBJ2-1	CASSPGQTNEQFF	TGTGCCAGCTCACCGGGACAGACCAATGAGCAGTTCTTC
-	TRBV7-8	-	TRBJ1-1	CASSPQGNTEAFF	TGTGCCAGCAGCCCTCAGGGGAACACTGAAGCTTTCTTT
-	TRBV5-1	-	TRBJ2-7	CASRLNYEQYF	TGCGCCAGCAGGTTAAACTACGAGCAGTACTTC
-	TRBV4-1	-	TRBJ2-7	CASSQSPGRSYEQYF	TGCGCCAGCAGCCAATCTCCGGGACGTTCCTACGAGCAGTACTTC
-	TRBV2	-	TRBJ2-3	CASRNTDTQYF	TGTGCCAGCAGGAACACAGATACGCAGTATTTT
-	TRBV27	-	TRBJ2-7	CASSTERASSSYEQYF	TGTGCCAGCAGTACCGAACGGGCTTCTAGCTCCTACGAGCAGTACTTC
-	TRBV6-5	-	TRBJ1-4	CASNQGSPNEKLFF	TGTGCCAGCAATCAGGGTAGCCCTAATGAAAAACTGTTTTTT
TRBD1	TRBV15	-	TRBJ1-5	CATSRDRWTGGSQPQHF	TGTGCCACCAGCAGAGATCGGTGGACAGGGGGCAGTCAGCCCCAGCATTTT
-	TRBV19	-	TRBJ1-6	CASSIPAGDNSPLHF	TGTGCCAGTAGTATCCCAGCAGGCGATAATTCACCCCTCCACTTT
-	TRBV27	-	TRBJ2-5	CASSLSSLTGETQYF	TGTGCCAGCAGTTTATCCTCCCTGACCGGGGAGACCCAGTACTTC
TRBD2	TRBV2	-	TRBJ2-7	CASSEAGLAGDLSYEQYF	TGTGCCAGCAGTGAAGCGGGTCTAGCGGGGGATCTCTCCTACGAGCAGTACTTC
-	TRBV7-3	-	TRBJ1-6	CASSLTPSLESPLHF	TGTGCCAGCAGCTTAACTCCCTCGTTGGAGTCACCCCTCCACTTT
-	TRBV6-5	-	TRBJ1-3	CASNPGGNTIYF	TGTGCCAGCAATCCGGGCGGAAACACCATATATTTT
TRBD1	TRBV19	-	TRBJ1-1	CASSTPSLGTAMNTEAFF	TGTGCCAGTAGTACCCCGTCTTTAGGGACAGCCATGAACACTGAAGCTTTCTTT
-	TRBV3-1/TRBV3-2	few	TRBJ1-3	CASSLSPGNTIYF	TGTGCCAGCAGCCTAAGCCCTGGAAACACCATATATTTT
-	TRBV23-1	-	TRBJ1-1	CAIPSAEAFF	TGCGCCATCCCTAGCGCTGAAGCTTTCTTT
TRBD1	TRBV7-2	-	TRBJ1-1	CASSLGTGNEAFF	TGTGCCAGCAGCCTGGGGACAGGGAATGAAGCTTTCTTT
-	TRBV5-1	-	TRBJ1-2	CASSLATNYGYTF	TGCGCCAGCAGCTTGGCGACAAACTATGGCTACACCTTC
TRBD1	TRBV18	few	TRBJ2-7	CASSPLGQGAYEQYF	TGTGCCAGCTCACCTCTCGGACAGGGGGCCTACGAGCAGTACTTC
-	TRBV25-1	-	TRBJ1-2	CASSPPPMSPNYGYTF	TGTGCCAGCAGTCCACCACCGATGTCACCAAACTATGGCTACACCTTC
-	TRBV19	-	TRBJ2-2	CACGDALSPGELFF	TGTGCCTGCGGAGACGCCCTAAGCCCCGGGGAGCTGTTTTTT
-	TRBV5-1	-	TRBJ1-2	CASSLEEANYGYTF	TGCGCCAGCAGCTTGGAAGAAGCTAACTATGGCTACACCTTC
-	TRBV6-2/TRBV6-3	-	TRBJ2-1	CASSHAYNEQFF	TGTGCCAGCAGCCATGCCTACAATGAGCAGTTCTTC
-	TRBV16	once	TRBJ2-2	CASSQSTPGLSGELFF	TGTGCCAGCAGCCAATCGACCCCAGGGTTATCCGGGGAGCTGTTTTTT
-	TRBV6-2/TRBV6-3	-	TRBJ1-5	CASSYRQLSNQPQHF	TGTGCCAGCAGTTATAGGCAGCTGAGCAATCAGCCCCAGCATTTT
-	TRBV25-1	-	TRBJ1-3	CASRTPHSGNTIYF	TGTGCCAGCAGAACACCCCACTCTGGAAACACCATATATTTT
-	TRBV5-6	-	TRBJ1-2	CASSPPDPANYGYTF	TGTGCCAGCAGCCCCCCCGACCCTGCTAACTATGGCTACACCTTC
-	TRBV4-1	-	TRBJ1-2	CASTIKPGGSNYGYTF	TGCGCCAGCACCATCAAACCGGGAGGGTCTAACTATGGCTACACCTTC
TRBD1	TRBV5-4	-	TRBJ2-5	CASSSGQGQETQYF	TGTGCCAGCAGCTCGGGACAGGGCCAAGAGACCCAGTACTTC
-	TRBV28	-	TRBJ2-3	CASSPVQGAVADTQYF	TGTGCCAGCAGTCCCGTTCAGGGTGCTGTAGCAGATACGCAGTATTTT
-	TRBV29-1	few	TRBJ1-2	CSARQFNYGYTF	TGCAGCGCTCGACAGTTCAACTATGGCTACACCTTC
-	TRBV6-2/TRBV6-3	-	TRBJ1-2	CASSYSKRASWGYTF	TGTGCCAGCAGTTACTCGAAGCGGGCCTCCTGGGGCTACACCTTC
-	TRBV6-5	-	TRBJ1-3	CASSRGHSSGNTIYF	TGTGCCAGCTCCAGGGGTCACTCCTCTGGAAACACCATATATTTT
TRBD1	TRBV6-4	few	TRBJ1-2	CASSDSGTGMSNGYTF	TGTGCCAGCAGTGACTCCGGGACAGGGATGTCAAATGGCTACACCTTC
-	TRBV6-6	-	TRBJ1-2	CASSYEADYGYTF	TGTGCCAGCAGTTACGAGGCGGACTATGGCTACACCTTC
TRBD2	TRBV4-3	-	TRBJ2-1	CASSQGGSGLVNYNEQFF	TGCGCCAGCAGCCAAGGGGGTTCGGGACTAGTTAATTACAATGAGCAGTTCTTC
-	TRBV9	-	TRBJ1-3	CASSVGGAFSGNTIYF	TGTGCCAGCAGCGTAGGGGGGGCTTTCTCTGGAAACACCATATATTTT
-	TRBV27	-	TRBJ1-5	CASSRGGWGDPYSNQPQHF	TGTGCCAGCAGTCGTGGGGGGTGGGGGGATCCATATAGCAATCAGCCCCAGCATTTT
TRBD1	TRBV18	once	TRBJ1-2	CASSPPDRARNYGYTF	TGTGCCAGCTCACCCCCGGACAGGGCGAGGAACTATGGCTACACCTTC
-	TRBV6-2/TRBV6-3	few	TRBJ2-7	CASSQPPGLHTYEQYF	TGTGCCAGCAGTCAACCTCCGGGACTTCATACCTACGAGCAGTACTTC
TRBD1	TRBV28	once	TRBJ2-6	CASSLGGTGVGGANVLTF	TGTGCCAGCAGTTTAGGGGGGACAGGGGTTGGTGGGGCCAACGTCCTGACTTTC
-	TRBV6-5	-	TRBJ2-3	CASSYQFTDTQYF	TGTGCCAGCAGTTACCAGTTCACAGATACGCAGTATTTT
-	TRBV4-3	-	TRBJ1-3	CASSQDRGAGNTIYF	TGCGCCAGCAGCCAAGATAGAGGGGCTGGAAACACCATATATTTT
-	TRBV9	-	TRBJ1-2	CASSVESTGTPLNF	TGTGCCAGCAGCGTCGAAAGTACGGGGACACCCCTAAACTTC
-	TRBV2	-	TRBJ1-5	CASSEVRASNQPQHF	TGTGCCAGCAGTGAGGTCAGGGCCAGCAATCAGCCCCAGCATTTT